The T cell receptor beta chain described here comes from a study of T cell responses to AZD1222 COVID-19 vaccine. Trimming at V came to 5 bases and at J to 7 bases, leaving 13 bases not matched to a gene. The length of the CDR3 is 16 residues. Germline V gene data show CDR1 as SEHNR and CDR2 as FQNEAQ (reference sequence). Data came from immunoSEQ multiplex PCR; TCRdb stores just in-frame clones and leaves some out. The sample contains about 150,000 clones, 85% to 90% of which appear only once. The sample consisted of peripheral blood, taken on day 0 of AZD1222 vaccination. V and J are TRBV7-9 and TRBJ1-4, with 7 bases identical to TRBD1. The source is an adult in good health. The CDR3 sequence: CASSPGFDRVVEKLFF. The CDR3 DNA sequence: TGTGCCAGCAGCCCCGGGTTTGACAGGGTCGTTGAAAAACTGTTTTTT.